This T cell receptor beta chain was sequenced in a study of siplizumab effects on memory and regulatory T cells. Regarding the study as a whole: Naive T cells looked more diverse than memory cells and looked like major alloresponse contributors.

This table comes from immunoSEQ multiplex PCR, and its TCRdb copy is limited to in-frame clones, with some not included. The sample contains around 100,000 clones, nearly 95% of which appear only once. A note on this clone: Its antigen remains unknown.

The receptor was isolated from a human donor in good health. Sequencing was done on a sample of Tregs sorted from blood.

The CDR3 region has the DNA TGTGCCAGCAGCTTCCAAACGCTAGCCGCGGATGAGCAGTTCTTC. This sequence encodes CASSFQTLAADEQFF. V is TRBV11-2 and J is TRBJ2-1; maybe TRBD2 (5 bases). Trimming pared 3 bases from V and 8 bases from J, leaving 17 bases between. Germline V gene data show CDR1 as SGHAT and CDR2 as FQNNGV. CDR3 length: 15 amino acids.